What follows are 5 T cell receptor beta chains derived from one specimen sequenced in a study of vaccination effects on CD4 cells after COVID-19. Prior to sequencing, the ViraFEST assay stimulated PBMC with viral peptide pools, which expanded the antigen-specific CD4+ T cells. Having been cultured for ten to eleven days, the cells underwent CD4+ T cell isolation. The person acquired a PCR-confirmed SARS-CoV-2 infection between March and December 2020. The assay was immunoSEQ multiplex PCR, and TCRdb's table has in-frame clones only and misses some. Among some 40,000 clones listed, over 60% were seen once. No antigen is known for these receptors. The sample was CD4+ T cells from PBMCs cultured with HCoV-NL63 spike peptides, taken before COVID-19 vaccination. The origin of the receptors is a human donor who had a prior SARS-CoV-2 infection.

The rearrangement uses TRBV29-1 and TRBJ2-1; TRBD2 matches at 9 bases. From germline, CDR1 is SQVTM and CDR2 ANQGSEA. The CDR3 sequence is 18 residues long. V dropped 1 base and J dropped 6; count of bases not matched to a gene: 16. CDR3 coding DNA: TGCAGCGTTGAAGGAGTCGGGCTAGCGGGATTAAGCTTCAATGAGCAGTTCTTC. Protein: CSVEGVGLAGLSFNEQFF.

Turning to this clone: The junction and the germline gene differ at one end; a read error may be behind it. This chain joins TRBV24-1 and TRBJ2-1; 7 bases line up with TRBD2. Germline CDR1 is KGHDR and CDR2 is SFDVKD. The CDR3 extends over 14 amino acids. As DNA, the CDR3 is TGTGCCACCAGCCCAAATGATGTTAGGGAGGGCCTCATCTTC. Translating it yields CATSPNDVREGLIF.

The CDR3 DNA is TGTGCCAGCAGCTTTGGTTTTGAGCAGTTCTTC. Protein: CASSFGFEQFF. The rearrangement uses TRBV7-9 and TRBJ2-1; D is unresolved. Germline CDR1 reads SEHNR; CDR2 reads FQNEAQ (reference sequence). Trimming pared 3 bases from V and 9 bases from J, leaving 6 bases between. The CDR3 contains 11 residues.

As DNA, the CDR3 is TGTGCCAGCAGTGAATTTGGGCTTCAGAACACTGAAGCTTTCTTT. This translates into CASSEFGLQNTEAFF. The rearrangement uses TRBV25-1 and TRBJ1-1; no clear D gene. CDR3 length: 15 residues. V lost 1 base and J 1 base, leaving 10 bases between the germline ends. Germline V gives CDR1 MGHDK, CDR2 SYGVNS.

The genes are TRBV9 and TRBJ2-3; TRBD2 aligns across 8 bases. Trimming at V came to 3 bases and at J to 5 bases, leaving 11 bases not matched to a gene. The CDR3 has 16 residues. The germline gives CDR1 SGDLS, CDR2 YYNGEE. DNA of the CDR3: TGTGCCAGCAGCGCCCCCCCGGGGGGGCCTGAAGATACGCAGTATTTT. Encoded protein: CASSAPPGGPEDTQYF.